The clone carrying this TCR beta chain was observed once. What it binds is unknown. The CDR3 covers 15 residues. The V end was cut by 0 bases, the J end by 0 bases, with 6 bases between. CDR1 MGHRA and CDR2 YSYEKL come from the germline V gene. All the people who gave samples were healthy bone marrow donors. The sample is drawn from a study of cytomegalovirus exposure and HLA in healthy donors. PCR involved 60 Vbeta and 13 Jbeta primers. This table comes from immunoSEQ multiplex PCR, and its TCRdb copy is limited to in-frame clones, with some not included. The sample shows fewer than 180,000 clones, about 85% of them seen only once. Whole-study findings and limits: Solely CMV serostatus was available to characterize immune exposure. The analysis excluded some indistinguishable V segments, including TRBV6-2 and TRBV6-3. The dataset shows that most TCR sequences were rare, while some public TCRs occurred in many donors.

The V and J genes are TRBV4-1 and TRBJ1-5, with D uncertain. This TCR derives from a human donor in good health. Sequenced material: PBMCs. The CDR3 sequence: CASSQETYSNQPQHF. The CDR3 nucleotides read TGCGCCAGCAGCCAAGAAACCTATAGCAATCAGCCCCAGCATTTT.